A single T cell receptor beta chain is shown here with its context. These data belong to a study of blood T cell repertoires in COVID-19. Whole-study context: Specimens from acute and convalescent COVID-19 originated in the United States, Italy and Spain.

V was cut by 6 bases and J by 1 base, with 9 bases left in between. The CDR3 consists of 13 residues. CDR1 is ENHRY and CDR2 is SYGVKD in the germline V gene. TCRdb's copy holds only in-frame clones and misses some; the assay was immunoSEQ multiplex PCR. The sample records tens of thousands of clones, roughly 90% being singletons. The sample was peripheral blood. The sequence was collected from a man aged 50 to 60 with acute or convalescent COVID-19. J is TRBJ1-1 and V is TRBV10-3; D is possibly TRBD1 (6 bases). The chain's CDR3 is CAISTGTNTEAFF. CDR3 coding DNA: TGTGCCATCAGCACAGGGACGAACACTGAAGCTTTCTTT.